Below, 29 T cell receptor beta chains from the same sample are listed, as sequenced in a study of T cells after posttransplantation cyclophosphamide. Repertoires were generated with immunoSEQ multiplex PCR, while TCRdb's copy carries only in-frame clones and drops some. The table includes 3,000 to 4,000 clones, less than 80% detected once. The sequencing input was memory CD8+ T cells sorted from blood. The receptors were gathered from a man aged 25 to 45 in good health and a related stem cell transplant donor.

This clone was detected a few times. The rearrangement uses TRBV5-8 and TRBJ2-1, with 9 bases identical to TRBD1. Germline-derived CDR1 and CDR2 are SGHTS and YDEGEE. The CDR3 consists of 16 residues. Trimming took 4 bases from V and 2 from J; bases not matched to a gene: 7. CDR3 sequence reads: CASSPPTGGTYNEQFF. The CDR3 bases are TGTGCCAGCAGCCCCCCTACAGGGGGCACCTACAATGAGCAGTTCTTC. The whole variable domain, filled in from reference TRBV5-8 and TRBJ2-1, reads EAGVTQSPTHLIKTRGQQATLRCSPISGHTSVYWYQQALGLGLQFLLWYDEGEERNRGNFPPRFSGRQFPNYSSELNVNALELEDSALYLCASSPPTGGTYNEQFFGPGTRLTVL.

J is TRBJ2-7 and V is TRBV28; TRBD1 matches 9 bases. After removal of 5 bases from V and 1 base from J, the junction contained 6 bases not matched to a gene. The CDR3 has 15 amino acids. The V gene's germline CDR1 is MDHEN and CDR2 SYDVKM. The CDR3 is CASSPGTGLSYEQYF. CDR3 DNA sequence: TGTGCCAGCAGTCCGGGGACAGGGTTATCCTACGAGCAGTACTTC.

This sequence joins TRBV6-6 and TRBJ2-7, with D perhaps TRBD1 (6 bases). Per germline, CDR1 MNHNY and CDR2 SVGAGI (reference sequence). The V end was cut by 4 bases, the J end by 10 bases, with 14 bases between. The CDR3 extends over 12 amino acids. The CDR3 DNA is TGTGCCAGCAGTTCCGGGCCAGGGGAACAGTACTTC. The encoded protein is CASSSGPGEQYF.

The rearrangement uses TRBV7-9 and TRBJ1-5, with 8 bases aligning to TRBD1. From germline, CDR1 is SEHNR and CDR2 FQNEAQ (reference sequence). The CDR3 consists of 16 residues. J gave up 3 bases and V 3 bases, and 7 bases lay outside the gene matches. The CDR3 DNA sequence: TGTGCCAGCAGCTTGCCGGGGACAGGCAACAATCAGCCCCAGCATTTT. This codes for CASSLPGTGNNQPQHF.

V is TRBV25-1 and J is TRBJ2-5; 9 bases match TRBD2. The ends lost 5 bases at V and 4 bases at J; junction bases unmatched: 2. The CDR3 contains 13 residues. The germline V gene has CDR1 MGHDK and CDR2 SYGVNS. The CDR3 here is CASSSSGGETQYF. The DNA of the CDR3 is TGTGCCAGCAGTAGTAGCGGGGGAGAGACCCAGTACTTC.

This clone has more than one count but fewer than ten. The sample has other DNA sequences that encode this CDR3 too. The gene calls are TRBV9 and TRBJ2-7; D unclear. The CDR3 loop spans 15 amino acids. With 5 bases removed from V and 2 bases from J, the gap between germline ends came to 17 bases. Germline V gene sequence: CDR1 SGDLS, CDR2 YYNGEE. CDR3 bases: TGTGCCAGCAGTATCAGGCAGAAGACGGCCTACGAGCAGTACTTC. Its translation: CASSIRQKTAYEQYF.

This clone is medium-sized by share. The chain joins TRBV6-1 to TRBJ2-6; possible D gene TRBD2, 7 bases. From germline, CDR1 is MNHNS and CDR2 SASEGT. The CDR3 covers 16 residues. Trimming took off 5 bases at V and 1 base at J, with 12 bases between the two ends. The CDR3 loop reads CASSKGGGSGANVLTF. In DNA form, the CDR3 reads TGTGCCAGCAGTAAAGGGGGGGGTTCTGGGGCCAACGTCCTGACTTTC.

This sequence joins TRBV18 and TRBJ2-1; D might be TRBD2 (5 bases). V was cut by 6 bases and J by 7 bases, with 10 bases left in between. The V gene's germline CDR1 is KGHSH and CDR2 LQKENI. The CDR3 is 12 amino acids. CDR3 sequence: CASSGSGNEQFF. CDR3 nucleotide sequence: TGTGCCAGCTCCGGTTCGGGAAATGAGCAGTTCTTC.

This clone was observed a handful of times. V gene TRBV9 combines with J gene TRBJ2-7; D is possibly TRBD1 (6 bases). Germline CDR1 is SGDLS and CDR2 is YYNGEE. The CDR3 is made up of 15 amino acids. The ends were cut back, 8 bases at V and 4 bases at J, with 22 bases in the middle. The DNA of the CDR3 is TGTGCCAGTATCATCGGACAGAGGACGGCATACGAGCAGTACTTC. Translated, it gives CASIIGQRTAYEQYF.

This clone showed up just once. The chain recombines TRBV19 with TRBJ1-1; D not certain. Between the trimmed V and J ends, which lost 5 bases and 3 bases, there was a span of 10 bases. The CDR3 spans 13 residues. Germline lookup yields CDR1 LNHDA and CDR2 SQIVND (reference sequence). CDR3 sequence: CASSLAAYTEAFF. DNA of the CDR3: TGTGCCAGTAGTCTGGCGGCCTACACTGAAGCTTTCTTT.

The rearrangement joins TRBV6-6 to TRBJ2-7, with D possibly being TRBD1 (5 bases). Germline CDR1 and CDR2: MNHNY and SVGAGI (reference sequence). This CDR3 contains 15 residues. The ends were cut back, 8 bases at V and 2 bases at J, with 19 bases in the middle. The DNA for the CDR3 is TGTGCCAGCTCCGAGGAGACAGCCGCTGCCTACGAGCAGTACTTC. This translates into CASSEETAAAYEQYF.

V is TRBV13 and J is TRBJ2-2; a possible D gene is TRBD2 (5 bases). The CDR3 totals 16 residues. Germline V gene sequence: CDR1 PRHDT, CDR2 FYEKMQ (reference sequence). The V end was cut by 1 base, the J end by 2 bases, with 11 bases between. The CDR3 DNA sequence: TGTGCCAGCAGCTTAGAGCGGTGGGCCAACACCGGGGAGCTGTTTTTT. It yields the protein CASSLERWANTGELFF.

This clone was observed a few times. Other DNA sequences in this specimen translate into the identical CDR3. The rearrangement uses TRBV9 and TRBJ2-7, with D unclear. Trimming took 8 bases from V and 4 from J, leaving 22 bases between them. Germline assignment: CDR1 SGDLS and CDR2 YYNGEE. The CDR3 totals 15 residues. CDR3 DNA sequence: TGTGCCAGTAGCATCAGGCAGAAGACGGCATACGAGCAGTACTTC. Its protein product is CASSIRQKTAYEQYF.

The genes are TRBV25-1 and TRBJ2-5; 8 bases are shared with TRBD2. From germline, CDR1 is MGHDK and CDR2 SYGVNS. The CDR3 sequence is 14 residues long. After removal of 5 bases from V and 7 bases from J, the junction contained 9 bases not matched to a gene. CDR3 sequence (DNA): TGTGCCAGCAGTCCGGGGGGGGCCGCGGTGACCCAGTACTTC. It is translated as CASSPGGAAVTQYF.

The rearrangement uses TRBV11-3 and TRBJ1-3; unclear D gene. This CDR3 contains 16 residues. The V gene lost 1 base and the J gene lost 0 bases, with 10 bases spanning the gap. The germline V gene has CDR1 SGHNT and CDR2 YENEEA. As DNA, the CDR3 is TGTGCCAGCAGCTTAGGGCTCAGCGACTCTGGAAACACCATATATTTT. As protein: CASSLGLSDSGNTIYF.

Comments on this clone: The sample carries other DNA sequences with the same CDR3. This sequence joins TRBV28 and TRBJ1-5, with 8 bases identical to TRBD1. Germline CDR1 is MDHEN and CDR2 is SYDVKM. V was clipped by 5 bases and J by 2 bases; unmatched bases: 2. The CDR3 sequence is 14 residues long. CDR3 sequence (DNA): TGTGCCAGCAGTCTGGGACAGGGCAATCAGCCCCAGCATTTT. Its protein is CASSLGQGNQPQHF.

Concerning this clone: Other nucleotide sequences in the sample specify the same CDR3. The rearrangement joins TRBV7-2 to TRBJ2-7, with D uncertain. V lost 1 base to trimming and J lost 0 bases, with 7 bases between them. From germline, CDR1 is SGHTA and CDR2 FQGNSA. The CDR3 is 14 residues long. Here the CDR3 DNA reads TGTGCCAGCAGCTTAGGAGTTAGCTCCTACGAGCAGTACTTC. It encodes CASSLGVSSYEQYF. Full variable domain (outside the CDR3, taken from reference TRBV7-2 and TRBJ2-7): GAGVSQSPSNKVTEKGKDVELRCDPISGHTALYWYRQSLGQGLEFLIYFQGNSAPDKSGLPSDRFSAERTGGSVSTLTIQRTQQEDSAVYLCASSLGVSSYEQYFGPGTRLTVT.

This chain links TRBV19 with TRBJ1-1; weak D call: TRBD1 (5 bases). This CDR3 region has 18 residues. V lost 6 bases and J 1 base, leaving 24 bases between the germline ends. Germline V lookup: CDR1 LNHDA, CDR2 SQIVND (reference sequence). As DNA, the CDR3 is TGTGCCAGTAGCACCCCCTCAGACGGCTATGGGGCGAACACTGAAGCTTTCTTT. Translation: CASSTPSDGYGANTEAFF.

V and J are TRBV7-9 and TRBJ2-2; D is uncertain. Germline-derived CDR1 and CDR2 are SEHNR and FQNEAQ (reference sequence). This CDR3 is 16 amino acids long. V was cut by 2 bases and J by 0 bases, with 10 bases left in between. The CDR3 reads CASSLIGPANTGELFF. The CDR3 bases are TGTGCCAGCAGCTTAATTGGCCCCGCGAACACCGGGGAGCTGTTTTTT.

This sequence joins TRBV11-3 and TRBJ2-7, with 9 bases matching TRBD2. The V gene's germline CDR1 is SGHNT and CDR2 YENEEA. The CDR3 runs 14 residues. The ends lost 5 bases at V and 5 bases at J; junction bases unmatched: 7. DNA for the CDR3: TGTGCCAGCAGCCGGGGAGTAGCGGGGGACGAGCAGTACTTC. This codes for CASSRGVAGDEQYF.

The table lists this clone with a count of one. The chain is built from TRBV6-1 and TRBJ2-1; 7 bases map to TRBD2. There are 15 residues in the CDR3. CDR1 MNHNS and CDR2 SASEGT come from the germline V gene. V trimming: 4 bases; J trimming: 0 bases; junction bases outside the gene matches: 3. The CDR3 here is CASSGGGSSYNEQFF. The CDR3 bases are TGTGCCAGCAGTGGGGGAGGGAGCTCCTACAATGAGCAGTTCTTC.

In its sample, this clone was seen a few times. This chain's CDR3 is CASSDGREDYTF. The DNA of the CDR3 is TGTGCCAGCAGTGACGGCAGAGAGGACTACACCTTC. The chain is built from TRBV6-1 and TRBJ1-2; D ambiguous. CDR1 and CDR2 (germline): MNHNS, SASEGT. V dropped 3 bases and J dropped 10 bases, with 12 bases sitting between them. There are 12 residues in the CDR3.

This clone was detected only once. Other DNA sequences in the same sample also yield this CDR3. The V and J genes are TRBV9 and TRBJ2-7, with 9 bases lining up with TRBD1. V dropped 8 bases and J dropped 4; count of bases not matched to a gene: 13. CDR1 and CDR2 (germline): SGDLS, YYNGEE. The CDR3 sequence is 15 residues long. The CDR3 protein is CASCFGQGTAYEQYF. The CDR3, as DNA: TGTGCCAGTTGTTTCGGACAGGGGACGGCATACGAGCAGTACTTC.

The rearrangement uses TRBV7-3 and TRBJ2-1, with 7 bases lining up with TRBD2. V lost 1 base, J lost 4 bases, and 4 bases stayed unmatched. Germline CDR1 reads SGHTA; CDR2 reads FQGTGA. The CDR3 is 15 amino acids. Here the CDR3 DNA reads TGTGCCAGCAGCTTAAGAGCGGGGTCTTACAATGAGCAGTTCTTC. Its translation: CASSLRAGSYNEQFF.

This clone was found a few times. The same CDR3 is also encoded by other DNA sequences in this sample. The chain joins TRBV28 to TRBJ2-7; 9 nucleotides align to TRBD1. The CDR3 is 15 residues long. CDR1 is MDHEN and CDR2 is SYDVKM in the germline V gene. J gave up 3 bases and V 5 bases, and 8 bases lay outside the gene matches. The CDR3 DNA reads TGTGCCAGCAGTCCACGACAGGGGGTCGGCTACGAGCAGTACTTC. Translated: CASSPRQGVGYEQYF.

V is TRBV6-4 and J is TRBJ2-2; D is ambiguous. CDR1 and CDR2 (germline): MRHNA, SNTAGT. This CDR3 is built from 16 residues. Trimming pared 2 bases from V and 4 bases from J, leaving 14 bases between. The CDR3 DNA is TGTGCCAGCAGTGACGAAGAGCCGGTTGTCACCGGGGAGCTGTTTTTT. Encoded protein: CASSDEEPVVTGELFF.

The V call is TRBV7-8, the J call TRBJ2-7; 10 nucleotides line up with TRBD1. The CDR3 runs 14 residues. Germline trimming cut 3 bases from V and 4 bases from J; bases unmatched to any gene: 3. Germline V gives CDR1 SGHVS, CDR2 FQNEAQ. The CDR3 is CASSFRDRGYEQYF. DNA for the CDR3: TGTGCCAGCAGCTTCCGGGACAGGGGATACGAGCAGTACTTC. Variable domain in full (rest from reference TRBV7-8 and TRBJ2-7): GAGVSQSPRYKVAKRGQDVALRCDPISGHVSLFWYQQALGQGPEFLTYFQNEAQLDKSGLPSDRFFAERPEGSVSTLKIQRTQQEDSAVYLCASSFRDRGYEQYFGPGTRLTVT.

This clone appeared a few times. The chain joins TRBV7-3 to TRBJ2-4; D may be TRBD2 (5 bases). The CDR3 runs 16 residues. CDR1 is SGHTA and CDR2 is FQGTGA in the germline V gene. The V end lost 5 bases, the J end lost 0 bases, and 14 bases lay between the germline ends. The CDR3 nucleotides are TGTGCCAGCAGCCCAGACTACTTTCTAGCCAAAAACATTCAGTACTTC. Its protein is CASSPDYFLAKNIQYF.

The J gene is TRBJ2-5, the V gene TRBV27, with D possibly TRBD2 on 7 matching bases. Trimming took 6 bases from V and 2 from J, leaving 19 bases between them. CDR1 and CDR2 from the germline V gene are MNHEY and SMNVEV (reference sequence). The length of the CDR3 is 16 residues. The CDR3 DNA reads TGTGCCAGCAGCCGCTTGGGGGAGGGACAACAAGAGACCCAGTACTTC. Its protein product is CASSRLGEGQQETQYF.